Below are 2 T cell receptor beta chains sequenced from a single sample in a study of patients and donors after allogeneic stem cell transplantation. MiXCR, applied by TCRdb to the RT-PCR reads, yields one record per CDR3 protein. This sample has a few hundred thousand distinct CDR3 sequences, with 35% to 45% found just once. Sequenced: blood, either unsorted or a sorted T cell fraction (not recorded which). The receptors originated from a human donor who was either an allogeneic HSCT recipient or a stem cell or donor lymphocyte infusion donor (not recorded which). It is not recorded whose cells these are; they may come from a transplant donor.

The rearrangement uses TRBV20-1 and TRBJ1-3; D perhaps matches TRBD1 (5 bases). This CDR3 region has 13 residues. In germline, CDR1 is DFQATT, CDR2 SNEGSKA (reference sequence). Trimming stripped 5 bases from V and 4 bases from J, with 12 bases between. For the CDR3, the DNA is TGCAGTGCTGGGGTTGACAGAGGAAACACCATATATTTT. It yields the protein CSAGVDRGNTIYF.

This chain joins TRBV15 and TRBJ2-2; D is possibly TRBD1 (6 bases). Germline V gene lookup returns CDR1 LNHNV and CDR2 YYDKDF (reference sequence). Trimming left V 2 bases short and J 4 bases short, with 11 bases between. The CDR3 consists of 15 residues. The CDR3 spells CATSRKGVATGELFF. DNA of the CDR3: TGTGCCACCAGCAGAAAGGGGGTAGCCACCGGGGAGCTGTTTTTT. The full variable domain, its missing parts supplied by reference TRBV15 and TRBJ2-2, is DAMVIQNPRYQVTQFGKPVTLSCSQTLNHNVMYWYQQKSSQAPKLLFHYYDKDFNNEADTPDNFQSRRPNTSFCFLDIRSPGLGDTAMYLCATSRKGVATGELFFGEGSRLTVL.